These 8 T cell receptor beta chains originate from one sample sequenced in a study of CD8 T cells in ankylosing spondylitis. MiXCR, run by TCRdb on the 5' RACE reads, gives a single entry per CDR3 protein. The sample lists approximately 100,000 distinct CDR3 sequences, about 8% occurring once. The sample consisted of blood, either unsorted or a sorted T cell fraction (not recorded which). The receptor set was obtained from a male donor with ankylosing spondylitis or in good health (not recorded which).

This clonotype was found many times. This chain joins TRBV29-1 and TRBJ2-5; 11 nucleotides match TRBD2. The CDR3 spans 13 residues. The junction had 4 bases not matched to a gene; V was cut back by 8 bases and J by 2 bases. The germline V gene has CDR1 SQVTM and CDR2 ANQGSEA. This CDR3 is CSIRTSGQETQYF. In DNA form, the CDR3 reads TGCAGCATCCGGACTAGCGGGCAAGAGACCCAGTACTTC.

V gene TRBV14 combines with J gene TRBJ2-7; tentatively, D is TRBD2 (5 bases). Germline V gene data show CDR1 as SGHDN and CDR2 as FVKESK. The CDR3 has 14 residues. V lost 4 bases to trimming and J lost 1 base, with 11 bases between them. CDR3 in amino acids: CASSPRGTSYEQYF. In DNA, the CDR3 is TGTGCCAGCAGCCCTCGGGGTACATCCTACGAGCAGTACTTC.

The genes are TRBV11-3 and TRBJ2-2, with a possible D match to TRBD1 (5 bases). Trimming removed 2 bases at V and 5 bases at J, with 12 bases between. CDR1 is SGHNT and CDR2 is YENEEA in the germline V gene. This CDR3 comprises 15 residues. This CDR3 is CASSLIRDGTGELFF. CDR3 coding DNA: TGTGCCAGCAGCTTAATCAGGGATGGAACCGGGGAGCTGTTTTTT.

This clonotype came up many times. The rearrangement links TRBV20-1 to TRBJ2-5; TRBD2 might be the D (6 bases). This CDR3 has 14 amino acids. CDR1 and CDR2 from the germline V gene are DFQATT and SNEGSKA (reference sequence). The V gene lost 3 bases and the J gene lost 1 base, with 12 bases spanning the gap. The CDR3 sequence: CSARLASAQETQYF. As DNA, the CDR3 is TGCAGTGCTAGGCTAGCGTCCGCCCAAGAGACCCAGTACTTC.

Turning to this clonotype: A single base separates this from a much larger clone, so it may be a read error. This sequence joins TRBV3-1 and TRBJ2-1; 7 positions agree with TRBD2. The CDR3 sequence is 15 residues long. V shed 6 bases and J 4 bases; nucleotides not matched to a gene: 9. From germline, CDR1 is LGHDT and CDR2 YNNKEL (reference sequence). Written as DNA, the CDR3 is TGTGCCAGCAGTAAAGGGCTAGCGGAGTACAATGAGCAGTTCTTC. The encoded protein is CASSKGLAEYNEQFF.

This clonotype occurred many times. V and J are TRBV4-1 and TRBJ2-5; 11 bases map to TRBD2. Germline assignment: CDR1 MGHRA and CDR2 YSYEKL. This CDR3 has 16 amino acids. V lost 4 bases and J lost 3; bases outside the gene matches: 7. In DNA, the CDR3 is TGCGCCAGCAGCCCCTACCAGACTAGCGGGGAAGAGACCCAGTACTTC. This gives the protein CASSPYQTSGEETQYF.

In this sample, this clonotype turned up a few times. This could be a read error, since a much larger clone is one nucleotide away. The chain employs TRBV20-1 and TRBJ2-5; a possible D gene is TRBD2 (7 bases). This CDR3 is 16 amino acids long. From germline, CDR1 is DFQATT and CDR2 SNEGSKA (reference sequence). CDR3 region: CCDPLFLGGPQETQYF. For the CDR3, the DNA is TGCTGTGACCCTTTGTTTCTCGGGGGGCCACAAGAGACCCAGTACTTC.

This clonotype occurred many times. The genes are TRBV7-2 and TRBJ2-1, with 7 bases that match TRBD2. After removal of 5 bases from V and 4 bases from J, the junction contained 8 bases not matched to a gene. The CDR3 is 15 amino acids. Looked up from germline, CDR1 is SGHTA and CDR2 is FQGNSA. CDR3 bases: TGTGCCAGCAGCGGCCGACTAGCCTCATACAATGAGCAGTTCTTC. It yields the protein CASSGRLASYNEQFF.